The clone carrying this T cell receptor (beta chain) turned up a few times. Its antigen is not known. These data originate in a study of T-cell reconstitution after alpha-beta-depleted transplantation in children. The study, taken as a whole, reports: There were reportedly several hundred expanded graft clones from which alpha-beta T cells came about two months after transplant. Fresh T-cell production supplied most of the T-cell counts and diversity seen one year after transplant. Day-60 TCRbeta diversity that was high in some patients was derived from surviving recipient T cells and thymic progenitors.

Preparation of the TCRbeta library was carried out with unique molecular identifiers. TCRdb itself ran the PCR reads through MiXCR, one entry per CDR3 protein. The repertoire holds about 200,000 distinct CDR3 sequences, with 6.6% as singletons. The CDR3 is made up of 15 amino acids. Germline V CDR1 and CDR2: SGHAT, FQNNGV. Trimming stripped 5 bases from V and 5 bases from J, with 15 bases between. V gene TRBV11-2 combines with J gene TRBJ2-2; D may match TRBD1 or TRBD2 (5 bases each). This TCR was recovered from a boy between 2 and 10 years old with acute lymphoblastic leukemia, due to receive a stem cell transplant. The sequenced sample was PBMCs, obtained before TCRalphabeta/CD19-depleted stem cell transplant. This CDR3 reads CASSPRGRATGELFF. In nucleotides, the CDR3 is TGTGCCAGCAGCCCCCGGGGACGGGCGACCGGGGAGCTGTTTTTT.